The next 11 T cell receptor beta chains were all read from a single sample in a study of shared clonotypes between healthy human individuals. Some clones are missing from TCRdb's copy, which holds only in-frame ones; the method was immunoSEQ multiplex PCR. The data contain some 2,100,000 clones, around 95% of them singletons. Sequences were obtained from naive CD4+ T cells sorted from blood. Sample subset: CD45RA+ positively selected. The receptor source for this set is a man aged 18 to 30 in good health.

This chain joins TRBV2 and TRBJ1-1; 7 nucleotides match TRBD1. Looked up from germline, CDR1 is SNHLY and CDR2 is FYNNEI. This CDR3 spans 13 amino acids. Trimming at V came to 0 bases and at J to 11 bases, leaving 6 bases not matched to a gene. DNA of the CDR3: TGTGCCAGCAGTGAAGCTTCGACAGGGTTGGCTTTCTTT. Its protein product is CASSEASTGLAFF.

CDR3 residues: CASSFRTTTEAFF. For the CDR3, the DNA is TGTGCCAGCAGCTTCCGGACTACCACTGAAGCTTTCTTT. The rearrangement joins TRBV11-2 to TRBJ1-1; D is undetermined. Germline CDR1 is SGHAT and CDR2 is FQNNGV. The V gene lost 3 bases and the J gene lost 4 bases, with 9 bases spanning the gap. CDR3 length equals 13 residues.

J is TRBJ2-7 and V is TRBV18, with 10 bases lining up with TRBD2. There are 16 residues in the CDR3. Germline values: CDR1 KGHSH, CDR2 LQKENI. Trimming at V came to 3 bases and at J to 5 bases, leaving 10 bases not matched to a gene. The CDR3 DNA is TGTGCCAGCTCACCTCTCCCTCCTAGCGGGAGTAACGAGCAGTACTTC. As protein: CASSPLPPSGSNEQYF.

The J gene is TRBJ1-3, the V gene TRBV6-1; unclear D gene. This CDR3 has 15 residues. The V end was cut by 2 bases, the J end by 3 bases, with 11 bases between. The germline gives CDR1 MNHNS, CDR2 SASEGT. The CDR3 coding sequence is TGTGCCAGCAGTGAACAAGGGTACAATGGAAACACCATATATTTT. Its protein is CASSEQGYNGNTIYF.

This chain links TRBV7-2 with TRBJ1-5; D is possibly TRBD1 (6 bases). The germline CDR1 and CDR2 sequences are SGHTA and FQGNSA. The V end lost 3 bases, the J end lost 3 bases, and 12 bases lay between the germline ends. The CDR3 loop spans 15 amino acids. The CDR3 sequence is CASSFTGQSNQPQHF. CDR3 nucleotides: TGTGCCAGCAGCTTCACCGGACAGTCCAATCAGCCCCAGCATTTT.

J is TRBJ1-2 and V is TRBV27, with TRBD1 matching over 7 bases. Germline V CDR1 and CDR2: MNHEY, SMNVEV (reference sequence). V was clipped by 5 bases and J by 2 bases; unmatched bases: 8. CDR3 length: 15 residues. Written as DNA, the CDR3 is TGTGCCAGCAGTCTCCTAGGGGGCGAGAACTATGGCTACACCTTC. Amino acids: CASSLLGGENYGYTF.

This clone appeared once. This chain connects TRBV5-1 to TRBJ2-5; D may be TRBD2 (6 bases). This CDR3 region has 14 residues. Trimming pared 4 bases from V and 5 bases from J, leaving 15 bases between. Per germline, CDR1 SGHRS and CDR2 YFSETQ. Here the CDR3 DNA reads TGCGCCAGCAGCCAAGAACCTGGGGGGGAGACCCAGTACTTC. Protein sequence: CASSQEPGGETQYF.

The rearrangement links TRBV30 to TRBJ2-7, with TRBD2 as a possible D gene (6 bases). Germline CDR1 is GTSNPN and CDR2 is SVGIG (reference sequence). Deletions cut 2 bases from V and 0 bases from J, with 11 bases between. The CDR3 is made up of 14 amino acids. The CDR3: CAWSPGLVSYEQYF. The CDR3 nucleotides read TGTGCCTGGAGTCCGGGACTGGTCTCCTACGAGCAGTACTTC.

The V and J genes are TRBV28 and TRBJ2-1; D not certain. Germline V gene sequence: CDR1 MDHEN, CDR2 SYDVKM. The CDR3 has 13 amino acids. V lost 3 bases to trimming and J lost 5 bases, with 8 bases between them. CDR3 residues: CASSFAGNNEQFF. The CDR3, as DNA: TGTGCCAGCAGTTTCGCAGGTAACAATGAGCAGTTCTTC.

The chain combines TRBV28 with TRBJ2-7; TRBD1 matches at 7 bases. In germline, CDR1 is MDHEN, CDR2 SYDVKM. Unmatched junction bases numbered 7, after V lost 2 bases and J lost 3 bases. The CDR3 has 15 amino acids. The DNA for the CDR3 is TGTGCCAGCAGTTTAATGGGACAGTTAAACTACGAGCAGTACTTC. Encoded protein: CASSLMGQLNYEQYF.

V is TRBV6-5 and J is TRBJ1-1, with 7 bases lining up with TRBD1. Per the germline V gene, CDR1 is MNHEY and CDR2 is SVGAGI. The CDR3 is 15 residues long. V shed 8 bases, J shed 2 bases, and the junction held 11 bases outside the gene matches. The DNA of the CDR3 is TGTGCCAGCTGCCAGGGGGAATGGGTAAACACTGAAGCTTTCTTT. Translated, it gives CASCQGEWVNTEAFF.